A selection of T cell receptor beta chains follows, all from one sample in a study of cytotoxic CD8 clonotypes in ibrutinib-treated CLL. Measured with immunoSEQ multiplex PCR; TCRdb has only the in-frame clones, and not every one. This sample yields 35,000 or so clones, of which more than 65% are seen a single time; 28% belongs to the top ten. The source was PBMCs, collected before ibrutinib treatment. These receptor sequences come from a human donor with chronic lymphocytic leukemia. Both conserved end residues are part of each CDR3. The D gene is left open where the match is weak. Not every row has a clone size; where given, it reads once, few, many or a size class.

v_gene	abundance	j_gene	d_gene	CDR3nt	CDR3aa
TRBV29-1	-	TRBJ1-1	-	TGCAGCGTTGCGAATTTCGCTGAAGCTTTCTTT	CSVANFAEAFF
TRBV4-3	-	TRBJ1-2	-	TGCGCCAGCAGCCAAGATAAAGTTTTGGCCATTAACTATGGCTACACCTTC	CASSQDKVLAINYGYTF
TRBV27	-	TRBJ1-2	-	TGTGCCAGCAGATTAACCTCCTTACAGGGAATGGGGTATGGCTACACCTTC	CASRLTSLQGMGYGYTF
TRBV5-1	-	TRBJ2-2	TRBD2	TGCGCCAGCAGGGAAACGGGGGGGCCCACCGGGGAGCTGTTTTTT	CASRETGGPTGELFF
TRBV5-1	-	TRBJ2-7	-	TGCGCCAGCAGCGCCGGGAGTATGATCTACGAGCAGTACTTC	CASSAGSMIYEQYF
TRBV5-3	medium-sized	TRBJ1-6	-	TGTGCCAGAAGCTTTCTCGGCAGGCAGTCCACCTATAATTCACCCCTCCACTTT	CARSFLGRQSTYNSPLHF
TRBV28	-	TRBJ1-5	-	TGTGCCAGCAGTTACAGGGTTGGTCAGCCCCAGCATTTT	CASSYRVGQPQHF
TRBV7-2	-	TRBJ1-2	TRBD1	TGTGCCAGCAGCTTAGTGTGGGACAGCAACTATGGCTACACCTTC	CASSLVWDSNYGYTF
TRBV21-1	-	TRBJ2-7	-	TGTGCCAGCAGCAACCATCTAGCGGGAGGGCCGCAGGAGCAGTACTTC	CASSNHLAGGPQEQYF
TRBV28	few	TRBJ1-2	TRBD1	TGTGCCAGCAGTTTATTACAGGGGGCGCATGGCTACACCTTC	CASSLLQGAHGYTF
TRBV19	few	TRBJ2-3	TRBD2	TGTGCCAGTAGCCTGCCCGGGACTAGCGGGAGCGTCGCGCAGTATTTT	CASSLPGTSGSVAQYF
TRBV11-2	-	TRBJ2-7	TRBD2	TGTGCCAGCAGCTTAGCGGCTAGCGGGGACTACGAGCAGTACTTC	CASSLAASGDYEQYF
TRBV2	-	TRBJ2-6	-	TGTGCCAGCACCGGTACAGGGGCCAACGTCCTGACTTTC	CASTGTGANVLTF
TRBV7-6	medium-sized	TRBJ2-7	TRBD1	TGTGCCAGCAGCTTAGCCTGGGGACAGGGGAACGAGCAGTACTTC	CASSLAWGQGNEQYF
TRBV2	-	TRBJ1-4	-	TGTGCCAGCAGTGTACAGGGTGTGAATGAAAAACTGTTTTTT	CASSVQGVNEKLFF
TRBV4-1	-	TRBJ1-1	TRBD1	TGCGCCAGCAGCCAAGTGGGACAGGATATCGTTAACACTGAAGCTTTCTTT	CASSQVGQDIVNTEAFF
TRBV7-6	-	TRBJ1-5	-	TGTGCCAGCAGCTTAGATGAAGATCAGCCCCAGCATTTT	CASSLDEDQPQHF
TRBV4-1	-	TRBJ1-4	-	TGCGCCAGCAGCCAGGACGGTGAAAAACTGTTTTTT	CASSQDGEKLFF
TRBV7-6	-	TRBJ2-1	TRBD2	TGTGCCAGCAGCTTAGGGACTAGCGGCTACAATGAGCAGTTCTTC	CASSLGTSGYNEQFF
TRBV10-2	-	TRBJ2-7	TRBD2	TGCGCCAGCTCCCCGGGACTAGCGGGAGCCTACGAGCAGTACTTC	CASSPGLAGAYEQYF
TRBV5-6	-	TRBJ1-5	-	TGTGCCAGCAGCTTCGGGCAGGGACGTCAGCCCCAGCATTTT	CASSFGQGRQPQHF
TRBV5-1	few	TRBJ2-7	-	TGCGCCAGCAGCTTGGCGGGGAACGAGCAGTACTTC	CASSLAGNEQYF
TRBV19	-	TRBJ2-3	-	TGTGCCAGTAACTCGAGGGGGGCAGATACGCAGTATTTT	CASNSRGADTQYF
TRBV4-1	-	TRBJ2-3	-	TGCGCCAGCAGCCAATTGCGGGCATCAGATACGCAGTATTTT	CASSQLRASDTQYF
TRBV7-2	-	TRBJ2-1	TRBD2	TGTGCCAGCAGCCAAGCTAGCGGAACTTACAATGAGCAGTTCTTC	CASSQASGTYNEQFF
TRBV5-4	-	TRBJ1-4	-	TGTGCCAGCAGCCCCGCCCCCGCTAACGAAAAACTGTTTTTT	CASSPAPANEKLFF
TRBV7-2	medium-sized	TRBJ1-5	-	TGTGCCAGCAGCTTAGCGAGGGGTAGCCAGCCCCAGCATTTT	CASSLARGSQPQHF
TRBV10-3	-	TRBJ1-1	TRBD1	TGTGCCATCAGTTCACCGGGACAGAGAAACACTGAAGCTTTCTTT	CAISSPGQRNTEAFF
TRBV5-1	-	TRBJ2-1	TRBD2	TGCGCCAGCAGCTTGTTAGCGGGGGGATACAATGAGCAGTTCTTC	CASSLLAGGYNEQFF
TRBV5-6	medium-sized	TRBJ1-2	-	TGTGCCAGCAGTTTTCGCTATGGCTACACCTTC	CASSFRYGYTF
TRBV6-5	-	TRBJ2-1	TRBD2	TGTGCCAGCAGCAAAACTAGCGGATCCTACAATGAGCAGTTCTTC	CASSKTSGSYNEQFF
TRBV28	-	TRBJ1-1	-	TGTGCCAGCAGTTTCGGGGCAGGGGAAGCTTTCTTT	CASSFGAGEAFF
TRBV6-6	-	TRBJ2-6	-	TGTGCCAGCAAAGGGCAGGGCCACCTGACTTTC	CASKGQGHLTF
TRBV9	-	TRBJ1-1	-	TGTGCCAGCAGCGTCTCTCCCGGAAGCACTGAAGCTTTCTTT	CASSVSPGSTEAFF
TRBV2	-	TRBJ1-2	TRBD1	TGTGCCAGCAGTAAAACAGGGGGCCCGAACTATGGCTACACCTTC	CASSKTGGPNYGYTF
TRBV7-9	-	TRBJ2-6	-	TGTGCCAGCAGCTTTGAAACAGGGCTCTCTGGGGCCAACGTCCTGACTTTC	CASSFETGLSGANVLTF
TRBV7-2	-	TRBJ2-4	TRBD2	TGTGCCAGCAGCTTAGCTTACGGACTAGCGGGGGGACAAGCCAAAAACATTCAGTACTTC	CASSLAYGLAGGQAKNIQYF
TRBV6-5	-	TRBJ2-3	TRBD1	TGTGCCAGCAGTTACTCCGTACAGGGGGCAGGAGATACGCAGTATTTT	CASSYSVQGAGDTQYF
TRBV4-3	-	TRBJ2-1	TRBD2	TGCGCCAGCAGCCATCCACTAGCGGGAGTCAATGAGCAGTTCTTC	CASSHPLAGVNEQFF
TRBV7-8	-	TRBJ2-7	-	TGTGCCAGCAGCTTAGAGGGCGAACTTACATCCTACGAGCAGTACTTC	CASSLEGELTSYEQYF
TRBV6-5	-	TRBJ2-7	-	TGTGCCAGCAGTCATGGTTCCTACGAGCAGTACTTC	CASSHGSYEQYF